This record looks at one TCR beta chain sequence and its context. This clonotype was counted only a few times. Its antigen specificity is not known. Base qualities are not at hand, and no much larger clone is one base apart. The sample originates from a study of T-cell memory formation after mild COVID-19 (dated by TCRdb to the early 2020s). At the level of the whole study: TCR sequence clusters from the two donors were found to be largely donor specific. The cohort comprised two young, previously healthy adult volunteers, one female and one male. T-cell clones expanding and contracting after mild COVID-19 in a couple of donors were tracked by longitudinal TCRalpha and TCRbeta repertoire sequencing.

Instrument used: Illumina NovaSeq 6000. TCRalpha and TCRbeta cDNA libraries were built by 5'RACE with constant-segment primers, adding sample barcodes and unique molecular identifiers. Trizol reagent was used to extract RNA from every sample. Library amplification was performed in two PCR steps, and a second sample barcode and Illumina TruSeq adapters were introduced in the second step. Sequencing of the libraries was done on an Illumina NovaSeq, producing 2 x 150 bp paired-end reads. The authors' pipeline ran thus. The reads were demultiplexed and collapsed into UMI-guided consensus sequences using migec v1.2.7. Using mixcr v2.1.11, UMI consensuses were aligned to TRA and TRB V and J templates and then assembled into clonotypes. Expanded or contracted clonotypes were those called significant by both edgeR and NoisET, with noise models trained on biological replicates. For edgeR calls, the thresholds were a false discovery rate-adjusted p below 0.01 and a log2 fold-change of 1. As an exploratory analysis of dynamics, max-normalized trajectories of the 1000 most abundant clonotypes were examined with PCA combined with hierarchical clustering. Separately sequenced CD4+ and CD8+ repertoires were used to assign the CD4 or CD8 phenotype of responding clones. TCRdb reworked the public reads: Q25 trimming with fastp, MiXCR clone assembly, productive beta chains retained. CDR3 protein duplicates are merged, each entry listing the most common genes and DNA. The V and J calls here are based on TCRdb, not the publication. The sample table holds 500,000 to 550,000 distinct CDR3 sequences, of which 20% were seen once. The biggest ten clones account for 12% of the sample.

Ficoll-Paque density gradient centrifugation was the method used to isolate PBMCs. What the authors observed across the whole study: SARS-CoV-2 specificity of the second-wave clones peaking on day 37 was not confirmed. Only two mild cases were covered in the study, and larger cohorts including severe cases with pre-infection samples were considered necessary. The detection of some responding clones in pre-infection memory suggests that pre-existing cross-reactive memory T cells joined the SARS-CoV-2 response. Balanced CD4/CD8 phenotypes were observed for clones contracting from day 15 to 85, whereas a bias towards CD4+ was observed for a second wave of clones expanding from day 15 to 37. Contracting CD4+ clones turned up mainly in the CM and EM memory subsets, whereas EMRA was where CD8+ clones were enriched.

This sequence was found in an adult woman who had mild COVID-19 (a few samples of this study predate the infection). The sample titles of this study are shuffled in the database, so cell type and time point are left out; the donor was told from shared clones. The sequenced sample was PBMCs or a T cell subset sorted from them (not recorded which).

CDR3 sequence: CASSSFPRATYEQYF. The DNA is TGCGCCAGCAGCTCCTTCCCTCGGGCTACCTACGAGCAGTACTTC. Recombination linked TRBV5-1 to TRBJ2-7; there is no confident call for the D gene. CDR1 and CDR2, looked up from the germline V gene, are SGHRS and YFSETQ. CDR3 length: 15 amino acids, cysteine to phenylalanine. Only the CDR3 DNA stays, 45 bases, in frame from base 1. V is reduced by 3 bases and J by 2 bases, leaving a spacing of 15 bases between them.